Listed below are T cell receptor beta chains from one sample, sequenced in a study of identical twins. MiXCR, applied by TCRdb to the 5' RACE reads, yields one record per CDR3 protein. The sample yields 240,000 or so distinct CDR3 sequences, about 10% seen once. The specimen sequenced was memory T cells sorted from blood. The receptor source for this set is a middle-aged man in good health. The CDR3 runs from the conserved cysteine through the conserved F or W. A D gene is named only where the DNA matches it firmly. Size tells how often a clone was seen (once, few, many) or the class of an expanded clone, and some rows leave it out.

V gene	J gene	clone size	D gene	CDR3 protein	CDR3 DNA
TRBV4-3	TRBJ2-3	many	-	CASSQVVSYTDTQYF	TGCGCCAGCAGCCAAGTGGTCTCCTACACAGATACGCAGTATTTT
TRBV5-1	TRBJ2-3	many	TRBD2	CASSFAGRASTDTQYF	TGCGCCAGCAGCTTTGCCGGGAGGGCGAGCACAGATACGCAGTATTTT
TRBV12-3/TRBV12-4	TRBJ2-3	-	-	CASRTAGRAGYTQYF	TGTGCCAGCAGGACAGCGGGTCGGGCGGGATATACGCAGTATTTT
TRBV20-1	TRBJ1-2	few	TRBD1	CSARGQRLGGYTF	TGCAGTGCTAGGGGACAGCGCCTGGGTGGCTACACCTTC
TRBV5-1	TRBJ2-4	-	-	CASSSTPSTGKNIQYF	TGCGCCAGCAGCTCCACGCCCTCTACAGGGAAAAACATTCAGTACTTC
TRBV7-8	TRBJ1-2	-	-	CASSPSGAHGYTF	TGTGCCAGCAGCCCGTCAGGGGCTCATGGCTACACCTTC
TRBV7-6	TRBJ2-5	-	-	CASSLGEGVGGETQYF	TGTGCCAGCAGCTTAGGGGAAGGGGTCGGGGGAGAGACCCAGTACTTC
TRBV6-1	TRBJ2-7	few	TRBD2	CASSQRLADVLEQYF	TGTGCCAGCAGCCAACGACTAGCGGATGTTTTAGAGCAGTACTTC
TRBV6-2/TRBV6-3	TRBJ2-5	-	-	CASSYNGGWETQYF	TGTGCCAGCAGTTACAACGGGGGCTGGGAGACCCAGTACTTC
TRBV19	TRBJ2-1	once	TRBD2	CASSIDKASGIYNEQFF	TGTGCCAGTAGTATAGATAAGGCTAGCGGAATCTACAATGAGCAGTTCTTC
TRBV4-2	TRBJ2-7	many	TRBD2	CASSQDRTSGIYEQYF	TGTGCCAGCAGCCAAGATAGGACTAGCGGAATCTACGAGCAGTACTTC
TRBV20-1	TRBJ2-7	many	-	CSASSLMSYEQYF	TGCAGTGCTAGTTCACTGATGAGCTACGAGCAGTACTTC
TRBV19	TRBJ1-1	few	TRBD1	CASKPTGNTEAFF	TGTGCCAGTAAGCCGACAGGGAATACTGAAGCTTTCTTT
TRBV7-9	TRBJ2-2	few	TRBD1	CASSFRPGQANTGELFF	TGTGCCAGCAGCTTCCGACCGGGACAGGCGAACACCGGGGAGCTGTTTTTT
TRBV20-1	TRBJ2-7	few	-	CSAKPLFYEQYF	TGCAGTGCTAAGCCTCTTTTCTACGAGCAGTACTTC
TRBV20-1	TRBJ2-1	many	TRBD2	CSDSGRANEQFF	TGCAGTGACAGCGGGAGAGCAAATGAGCAGTTCTTC
TRBV18	TRBJ2-3	few	-	CASSPIDVSDTQYF	TGTGCCAGCTCACCAATTGATGTCTCAGATACGCAGTATTTT
TRBV5-1	TRBJ2-3	-	-	CASIKRNSSTDTQYF	TGCGCCAGCATTAAGCGGAACTCAAGCACAGATACGCAGTATTTT
TRBV25-1	TRBJ2-1	many	-	CASSVGMIEQFF	TGTGCCAGCAGTGTTGGGATGATTGAGCAGTTCTTC
TRBV6-1	TRBJ1-2	many	-	CASSEQPTETYGYTF	TGTGCCAGCAGTGAACAGCCGACAGAAACTTATGGCTACACCTTC
TRBV12-3/TRBV12-4	TRBJ2-5	few	-	CASRATGVRETQYF	TGTGCCAGCAGGGCGACAGGAGTCCGGGAGACCCAGTACTTC
TRBV20-1	TRBJ2-5	many	-	CSAVKGPQETQYF	TGCAGTGCTGTGAAGGGACCCCAAGAGACCCAGTACTTC
TRBV9	TRBJ2-3	many	-	CASSALERPDTQYF	TGTGCCAGCAGCGCCCTAGAGAGACCAGATACGCAGTATTTT
TRBV20-1	TRBJ2-7	-	-	CSALEVTPGARSSYEQYF	TGCAGTGCTTTAGAGGTCACCCCTGGGGCCCGGAGCTCCTACGAGCAGTACTTC
TRBV4-3	TRBJ1-2	few	-	CASSQQGTAGRGYTF	TGCGCCAGCAGCCAACAAGGGACCGCGGGGCGAGGCTACACCTTC
TRBV7-2	TRBJ2-3	-	-	CASRDSYTDTQYF	TGTGCCAGCCGGGACTCCTACACAGATACGCAGTATTTT
TRBV3-1	TRBJ1-4	few	TRBD1	CASSPTGEDGEKLFF	TGTGCCAGCAGCCCAACAGGGGAGGACGGAGAAAAACTGTTTTTT
TRBV6-1	TRBJ2-7	-	TRBD2	CASSPLGGSHHEQYF	TGTGCCAGCAGTCCTTTGGGCGGGAGCCACCACGAGCAGTACTTC
TRBV29-1	TRBJ2-1	-	TRBD2	CSVGGTSGFNEQFF	TGCAGCGTGGGGGGGACTAGCGGTTTCAATGAGCAGTTCTTC
TRBV11-2	TRBJ2-1	many	TRBD2	CASSLKEVVLAGYNEQFF	TGTGCCAGCAGCTTAAAGGAGGTGGTCCTAGCGGGGTACAATGAGCAGTTCTTC
TRBV20-1	TRBJ2-1	many	TRBD1	CSARYLGQGGSYNEQFF	TGCAGTGCTAGATACCTGGGACAGGGAGGGAGCTACAATGAGCAGTTCTTC
TRBV14	TRBJ2-2	-	-	CASSRLGTANTGELFF	TGTGCCAGCAGCCGCCTGGGAACTGCGAACACCGGGGAGCTGTTTTTT
TRBV7-9	TRBJ2-5	-	-	CASSLTGRARGQETQYF	TGTGCCAGCAGCTTAACCGGCAGGGCGAGGGGCCAAGAGACCCAGTACTTC
TRBV28	TRBJ1-3	many	-	CASSLIPGSSGNTIYF	TGTGCCAGCAGTTTAATACCAGGGAGCTCTGGAAACACCATATATTTT
TRBV11-2	TRBJ2-7	many	-	CASSSDRSSYEQYF	TGTGCCAGCAGCTCCGACAGGAGCTCCTACGAGCAGTACTTC
TRBV6-1	TRBJ2-7	few	-	CASISRGGYVYEQYF	TGTGCCAGCATCTCGAGGGGGGGGTACGTCTACGAGCAGTACTTC
TRBV12-3/TRBV12-4	TRBJ2-1	many	TRBD2	CASHPPSGRAGEQFF	TGTGCCAGCCATCCCCCGAGCGGGAGGGCTGGGGAGCAGTTCTTC
TRBV20-1	TRBJ2-3	few	-	CSARDRQPLTDTQYF	TGCAGTGCTAGAGATAGGCAGCCTCTCACAGATACGCAGTATTTT
TRBV14	TRBJ1-2	few	-	CASSLLGGGYTF	TGTGCCAGCAGCCTACTAGGAGGTGGCTACACCTTC
TRBV10-3	TRBJ2-7	many	-	CAISGDPTYEQYF	TGTGCCATCAGTGGGGACCCTACCTACGAGCAGTACTTC
TRBV27	TRBJ2-7	many	-	CAKIRRRGEKGRGYEQYF	TGTGCCAAAATCCGCCGCCGGGGGGAAAAGGGAAGGGGGTACGAGCAGTACTTC
TRBV3-1	TRBJ1-1	few	TRBD1	CASSLGTGVTEAFF	TGTGCCAGCAGCCTCGGGACAGGGGTCACTGAAGCTTTCTTT
TRBV5-1	TRBJ2-3	-	-	CASSFNSASTDTQYF	TGCGCCAGCAGCTTCAACTCCGCTAGCACAGATACGCAGTATTTT
TRBV6-2/TRBV6-3	TRBJ2-1	many	TRBD2	CATSSAGAMYNEQFF	TGTGCCACCAGTTCAGCGGGAGCAATGTACAATGAGCAGTTCTTC
TRBV12-3/TRBV12-4	TRBJ1-2	few	-	CASTKKGQGYGYTF	TGTGCCAGCACCAAGAAGGGGCAGGGCTATGGCTACACCTTC
TRBV11-2	TRBJ2-5	-	TRBD2	CASSLGLAGARGKYF	TGTGCCAGCAGCTTAGGGCTAGCGGGAGCGAGGGGGAAGTACTTC
TRBV19	TRBJ1-5	many	-	CASTDSYQPQHF	TGTGCCAGTACCGATTCGTATCAGCCCCAGCATTTT
TRBV28	TRBJ1-5	-	-	CASSLVSSNQPQHF	TGTGCCAGCAGTTTAGTATCTAGCAATCAGCCCCAGCATTTT
TRBV12-3/TRBV12-4	TRBJ1-2	many	-	CASSPDGGVRGGYTF	TGTGCCAGCAGCCCTGACGGTGGCGTAAGGGGTGGCTACACCTTC
TRBV20-1	TRBJ2-3	many	-	CSVGGESTDTQYF	TGCAGTGTTGGGGGAGAGAGCACAGATACGCAGTATTTT
TRBV20-1	TRBJ1-2	few	-	CSANPLNYGYTF	TGCAGTGCTAACCCCCTCAACTATGGCTACACCTTC
TRBV7-9	TRBJ2-6	-	TRBD1	CASSLWGTDSGANVLTF	TGTGCCAGCAGCTTATGGGGGACAGACTCTGGGGCCAACGTCCTGACTTTC
TRBV7-6	TRBJ1-6	few	-	CASSLGLSGKGGSYNSPLHF	TGTGCCAGCAGCTTAGGGTTGAGCGGGAAAGGTGGCTCCTATAATTCACCCCTCCACTTT
TRBV10-3	TRBJ2-2	few	TRBD1	CAIRRTGDTGELFF	TGTGCCATCAGGCGGACAGGGGACACCGGGGAGCTGTTTTTT
TRBV12-3/TRBV12-4	TRBJ2-1	many	-	CASRPLSSNEQFF	TGTGCCAGCAGGCCCTTGTCCAGCAATGAGCAGTTCTTC
TRBV25-1	TRBJ2-3	-	TRBD1	CASRTGGTSKSNTQYF	TGTGCCAGCAGGACAGGGGGCACCAGCAAGAGTAATACGCAGTATTTT
TRBV20-1	TRBJ1-4	-	-	CSARDLGEVLFF	TGCAGTGCTAGAGATTTGGGGGAAGTCCTGTTTTTT
TRBV3-1	TRBJ2-1	many	-	CASSQNRVTEQFF	TGTGCCAGCAGCCAGAACAGGGTCACTGAGCAGTTCTTC
TRBV5-1	TRBJ2-2	-	TRBD2	CASSSLAGEVAGELFF	TGCGCCAGCAGCTCACTAGCGGGAGAGGTCGCCGGGGAGCTGTTTTTT
TRBV14	TRBJ2-1	few	TRBD1	CASSRTGTGVTNEQFF	TGTGCCAGCAGCCGAACCGGGACAGGGGTCACCAATGAGCAGTTCTTC